The clone carrying this T cell receptor (beta chain) was seen once. The germline V and J ends were trimmed by 0 bases and 2 bases, with 8 bases remaining between them. The CDR3 totals 14 residues. Germline V CDR1 and CDR2: MNHEY, SVGEGT. The record originates from a study of T cell responses to AZD1222 COVID-19 vaccine. The data were produced by immunoSEQ multiplex PCR, yet TCRdb's version contains in-frame clones alone and is incomplete. The table lists roughly 80,000 clones, 90% to 95% of them singletons. Source: peripheral blood, taken on day 0 of AZD1222 vaccination. The receptor comes from an adult in good health. The V gene is TRBV6-2 or TRBV6-3, the J gene TRBJ2-7; D is possibly TRBD2 (5 bases). DNA for the CDR3: TGTGCCAGCAGTTACTCCGGGATAGCCTACGAGCAGTACTTC. As protein: CASSYSGIAYEQYF.